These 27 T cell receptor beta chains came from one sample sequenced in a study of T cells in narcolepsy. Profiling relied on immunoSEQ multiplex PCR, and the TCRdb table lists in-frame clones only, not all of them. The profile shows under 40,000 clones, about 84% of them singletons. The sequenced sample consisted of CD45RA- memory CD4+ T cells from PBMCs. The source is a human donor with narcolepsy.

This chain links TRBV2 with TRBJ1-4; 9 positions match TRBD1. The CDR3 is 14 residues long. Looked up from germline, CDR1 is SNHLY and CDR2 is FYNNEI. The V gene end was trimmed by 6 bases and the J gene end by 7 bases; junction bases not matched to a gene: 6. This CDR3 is CASSPMGQGEKLFF. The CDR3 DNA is TGTGCCAGCAGCCCTATGGGACAGGGTGAAAAACTGTTTTTT.

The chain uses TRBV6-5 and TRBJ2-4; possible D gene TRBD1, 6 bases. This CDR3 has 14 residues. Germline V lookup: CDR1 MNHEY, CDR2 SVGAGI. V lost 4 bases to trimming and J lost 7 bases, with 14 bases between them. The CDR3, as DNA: TGTGCCAGCAGTTTACAGGGAATGAAGAACATTCAGTACTTC. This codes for CASSLQGMKNIQYF.

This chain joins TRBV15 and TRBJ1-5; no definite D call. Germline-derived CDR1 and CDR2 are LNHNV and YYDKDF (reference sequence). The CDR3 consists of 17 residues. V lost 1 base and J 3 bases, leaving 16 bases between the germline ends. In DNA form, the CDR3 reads TGTGCCACCAGCAGAGTCGCCAGGTCTCGACCCAATCAGCCCCAGCATTTT. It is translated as CATSRVARSRPNQPQHF.

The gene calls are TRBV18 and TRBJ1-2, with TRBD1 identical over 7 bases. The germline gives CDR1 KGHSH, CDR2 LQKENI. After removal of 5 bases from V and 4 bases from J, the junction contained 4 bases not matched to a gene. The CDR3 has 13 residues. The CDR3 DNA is TGTGCCAGCTCATCCGGGGACAGCTATGGCTACACCTTC. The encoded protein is CASSSGDSYGYTF.

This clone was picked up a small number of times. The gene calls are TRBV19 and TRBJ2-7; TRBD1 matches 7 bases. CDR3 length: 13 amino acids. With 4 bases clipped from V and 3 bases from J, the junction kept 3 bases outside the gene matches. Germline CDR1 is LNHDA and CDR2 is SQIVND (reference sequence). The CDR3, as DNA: TGTGCCAGTAGTAGGGGACAGCTCTACGAGCAGTACGTC. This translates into CASSRGQLYEQYV.

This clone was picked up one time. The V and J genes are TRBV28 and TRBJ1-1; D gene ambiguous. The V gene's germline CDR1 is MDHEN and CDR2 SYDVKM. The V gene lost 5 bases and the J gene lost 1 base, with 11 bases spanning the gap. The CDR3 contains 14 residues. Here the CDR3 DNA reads TGTGCCAGCAGTCCCCCCCGAGAGAACACTGAAGCTTTCTTT. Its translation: CASSPPRENTEAFF.

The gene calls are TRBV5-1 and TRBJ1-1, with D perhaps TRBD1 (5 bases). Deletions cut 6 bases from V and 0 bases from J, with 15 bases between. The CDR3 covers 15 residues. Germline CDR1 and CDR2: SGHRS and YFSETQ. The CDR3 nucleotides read TGCGCCAGCAAAGCAGGGTTTCTGATGAACACTGAAGCTTTCTTT. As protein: CASKAGFLMNTEAFF.

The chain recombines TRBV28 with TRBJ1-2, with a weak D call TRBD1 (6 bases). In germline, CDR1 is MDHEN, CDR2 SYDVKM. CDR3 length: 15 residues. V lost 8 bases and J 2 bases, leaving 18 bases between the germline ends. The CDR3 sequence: CASLRPGGRNYGYTF. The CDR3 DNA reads TGTGCCAGCCTGCGACCGGGGGGCAGAAACTATGGCTACACCTTC.

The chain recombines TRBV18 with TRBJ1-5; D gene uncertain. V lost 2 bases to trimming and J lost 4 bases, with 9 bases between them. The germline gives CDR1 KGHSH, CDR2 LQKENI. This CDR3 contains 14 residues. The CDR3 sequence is CASSPGVSNQPQHF. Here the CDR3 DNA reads TGTGCCAGCTCACCAGGGGTGAGTAATCAGCCCCAGCATTTT.

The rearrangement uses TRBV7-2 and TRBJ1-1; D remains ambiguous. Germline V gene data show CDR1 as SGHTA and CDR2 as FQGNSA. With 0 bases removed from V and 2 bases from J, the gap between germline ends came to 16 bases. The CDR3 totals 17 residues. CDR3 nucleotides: TGTGCCAGCAGCTTAGCAATTTTTAAGGGCTCAAACACTGAAGCTTTCTTT. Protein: CASSLAIFKGSNTEAFF.

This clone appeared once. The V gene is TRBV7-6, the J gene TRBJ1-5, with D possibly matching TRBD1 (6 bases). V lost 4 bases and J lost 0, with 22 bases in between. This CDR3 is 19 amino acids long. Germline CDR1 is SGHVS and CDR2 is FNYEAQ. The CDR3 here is CASSSRSAGAADSNQPQHF. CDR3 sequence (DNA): TGTGCCAGCAGCTCCAGGAGTGCAGGGGCCGCAGATAGCAATCAGCCCCAGCATTTT.

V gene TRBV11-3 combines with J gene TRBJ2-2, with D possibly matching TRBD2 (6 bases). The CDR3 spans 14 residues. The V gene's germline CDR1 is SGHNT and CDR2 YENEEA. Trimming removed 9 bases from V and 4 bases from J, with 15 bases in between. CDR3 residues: CASRGGGPTGELFF. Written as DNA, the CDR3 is TGTGCCAGTCGCGGCGGAGGGCCCACCGGGGAGCTGTTTTTT.

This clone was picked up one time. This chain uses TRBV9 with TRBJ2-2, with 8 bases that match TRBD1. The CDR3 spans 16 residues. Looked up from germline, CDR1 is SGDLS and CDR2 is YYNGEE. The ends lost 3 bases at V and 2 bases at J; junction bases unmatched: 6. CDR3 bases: TGTGCCAGCAGCGGGAATGGACAGGGCAACACCGGGGAGCTGTTTTTT. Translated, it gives CASSGNGQGNTGELFF.

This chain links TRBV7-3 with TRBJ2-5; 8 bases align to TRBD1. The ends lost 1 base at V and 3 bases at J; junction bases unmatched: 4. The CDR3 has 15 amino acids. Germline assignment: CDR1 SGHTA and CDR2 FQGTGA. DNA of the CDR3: TGTGCCAGCAGCTTAATGGACAGGGTGGAAGAGACCCAGTACTTC. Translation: CASSLMDRVEETQYF.

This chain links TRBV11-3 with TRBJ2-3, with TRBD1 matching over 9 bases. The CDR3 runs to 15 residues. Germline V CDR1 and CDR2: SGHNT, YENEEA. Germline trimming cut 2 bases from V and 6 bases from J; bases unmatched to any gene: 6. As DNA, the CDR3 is TGTGCCAGCAGCTTATGGGGACAGGGAGGGGATACGCAGTATTTT. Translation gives CASSLWGQGGDTQYF. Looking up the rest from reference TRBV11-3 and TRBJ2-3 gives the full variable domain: EAGVVQSPRYKIIEKKQPVAFWCNPISGHNTLYWYLQNLGQGPELLIRYENEEAVDDSQLPKDRFSAERLKGVDSTLKIQPAELGDSAVYLCASSLWGQGGDTQYFGPGTRLTVL.

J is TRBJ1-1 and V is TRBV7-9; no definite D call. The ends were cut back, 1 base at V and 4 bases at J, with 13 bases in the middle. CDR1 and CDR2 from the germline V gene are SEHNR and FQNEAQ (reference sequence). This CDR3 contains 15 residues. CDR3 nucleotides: TGTGCCAGCAGCTTAGGGGCTGCCAGAGGCACTGAAGCTTTCTTT. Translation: CASSLGAARGTEAFF.

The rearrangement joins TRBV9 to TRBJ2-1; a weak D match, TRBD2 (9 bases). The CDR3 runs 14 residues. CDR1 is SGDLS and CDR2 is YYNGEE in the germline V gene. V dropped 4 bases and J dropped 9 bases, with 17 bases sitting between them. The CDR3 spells CASSLSSGTGEQFF. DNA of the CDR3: TGTGCCAGCAGCCTCTCTAGCGGGACAGGTGAGCAGTTCTTC.

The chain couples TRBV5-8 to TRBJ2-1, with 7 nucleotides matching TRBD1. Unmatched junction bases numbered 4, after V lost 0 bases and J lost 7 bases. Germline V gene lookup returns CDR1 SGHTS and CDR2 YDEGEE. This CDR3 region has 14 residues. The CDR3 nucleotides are TGTGCCAGCAGCTTGGGGGACAGCCGTAATGAGCAGTTCTTC. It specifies CASSLGDSRNEQFF. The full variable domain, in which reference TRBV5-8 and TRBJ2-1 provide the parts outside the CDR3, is EAGVTQSPTHLIKTRGQQATLRCSPISGHTSVYWYQQALGLGLQFLLWYDEGEERNRGNFPPRFSGRQFPNYSSELNVNALELEDSALYLCASSLGDSRNEQFFGPGTRLTVL.

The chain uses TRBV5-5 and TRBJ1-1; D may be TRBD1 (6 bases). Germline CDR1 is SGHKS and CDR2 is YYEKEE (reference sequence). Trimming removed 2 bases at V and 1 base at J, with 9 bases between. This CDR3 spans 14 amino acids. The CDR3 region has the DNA TGTGCCAGCAGCTTAGGGGGGAGGAACACTGAAGCTTTCTTT. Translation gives CASSLGGRNTEAFF.

The CDR3 sequence is CASSWEGSGQPQHF. Written as DNA, the CDR3 is TGCGCCAGCAGCTGGGAGGGTTCCGGTCAGCCCCAGCATTTT. The chain recombines TRBV5-1 with TRBJ1-5; the D is unclear. CDR1 is SGHRS, CDR2 YFSETQ, per germline. The CDR3 covers 14 residues. V was clipped by 3 bases and J by 6 bases, with 13 bases between them.

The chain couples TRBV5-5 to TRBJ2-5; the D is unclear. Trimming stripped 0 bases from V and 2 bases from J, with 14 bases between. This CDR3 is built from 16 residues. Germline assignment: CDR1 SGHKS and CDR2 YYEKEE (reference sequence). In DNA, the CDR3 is TGTGCCAGCAGCTTGGCCCGGACGAAATATCAAGAGACCCAGTACTTC. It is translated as CASSLARTKYQETQYF. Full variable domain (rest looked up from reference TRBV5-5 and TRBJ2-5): DAGVTQSPTHLIKTRGQQVTLRCSPISGHKSVSWYQQVLGQGPQFIFQYYEKEERGRGNFPDRFSARQFPNYSSELNVNALLLGDSALYLCASSLARTKYQETQYFGPGTRLLVL.

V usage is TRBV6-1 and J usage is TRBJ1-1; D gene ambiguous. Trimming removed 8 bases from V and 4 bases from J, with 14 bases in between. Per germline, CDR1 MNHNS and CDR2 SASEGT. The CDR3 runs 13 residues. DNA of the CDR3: TGTGCCAGCTTAATTTCGGTCGGCACTGAAGCTTTCTTT. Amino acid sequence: CASLISVGTEAFF.

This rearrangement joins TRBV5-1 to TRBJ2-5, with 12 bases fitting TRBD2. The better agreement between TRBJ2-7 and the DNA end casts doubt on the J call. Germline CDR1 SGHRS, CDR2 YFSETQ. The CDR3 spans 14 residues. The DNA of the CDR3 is TGCGCCAGCAGCACACTAGCGGGGGGCCGCGAGCAGTACTTC. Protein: CASSTLAGGREQYF.

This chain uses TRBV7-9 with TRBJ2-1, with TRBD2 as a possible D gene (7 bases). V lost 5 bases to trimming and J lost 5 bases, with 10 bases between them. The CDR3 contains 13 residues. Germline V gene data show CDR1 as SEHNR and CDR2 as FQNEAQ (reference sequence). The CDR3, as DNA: TGTGCCAGCAGCCCCGGGGGGCACAATGAGCAGTTCTTC. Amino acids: CASSPGGHNEQFF.

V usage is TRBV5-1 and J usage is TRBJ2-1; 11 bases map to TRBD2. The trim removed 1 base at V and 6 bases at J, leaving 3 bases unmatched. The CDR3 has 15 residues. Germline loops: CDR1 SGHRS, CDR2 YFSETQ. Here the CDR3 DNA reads TGCGCCAGCAGCTTGCTAGCGGGAGGAGGCAATGAGCAGTTCTTC. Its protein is CASSLLAGGGNEQFF.

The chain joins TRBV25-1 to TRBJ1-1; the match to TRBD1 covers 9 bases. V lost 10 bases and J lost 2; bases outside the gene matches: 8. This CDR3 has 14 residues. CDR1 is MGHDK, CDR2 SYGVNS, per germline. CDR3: CATKLGQGNTEAFF. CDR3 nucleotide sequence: TGTGCCACCAAGCTGGGACAGGGTAACACTGAAGCTTTCTTT.

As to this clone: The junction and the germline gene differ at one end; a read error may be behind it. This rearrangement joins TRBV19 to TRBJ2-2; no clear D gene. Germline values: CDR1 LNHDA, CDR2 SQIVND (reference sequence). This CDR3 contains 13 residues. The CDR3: CASSLDPSRELFF. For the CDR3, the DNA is TGTGCCAGTAGTTTAGACCCCTCACGGGAGCTGTTTTTT.